This entry describes one T cell receptor (beta chain). Produced via immunoSEQ multiplex PCR; TCRdb's table is partial and in-frame only. This table has some 100,000 clones, roughly nine tenths appearing once. This entry is derived from a study of blood T cell repertoires in COVID-19. Material: peripheral blood. This sequence originates from a man in his 60s with acute or convalescent COVID-19.

The DNA of the CDR3 is TGCAGCGTCGAGGGGGGGGGCGCTTGGGACAATGAGCAGTTCTTC. This sequence encodes CSVEGGGAWDNEQFF. V is TRBV29-1 and J is TRBJ2-1; possible D gene TRBD2, 7 bases. The CDR3 has 15 residues. CDR1 SQVTM and CDR2 ANQGSEA come from the germline V gene. V lost 6 bases to trimming and J lost 5 bases, with 20 bases between them.